Shown below are 24 T cell receptor beta chains from a single sample sequenced in a study of shared clonotypes between healthy human individuals (dated by TCRdb to the early 2020s). Libraries were built with the immunoSEQ multiplex PCR assay. What TCRdb holds here is the immuneACCESS table cut down to in-frame rearrangements. Part of the clones is not present; checked against another copy, under half of the missing clones reflect an unresolved V gene, and the others are unexplained. The sample contains roughly 2.6 million clones, around nine tenths of them found a single time. Over 0.12% of the sample rests with the top ten. Sequenced: naive CD4+ T cells sorted from blood. This specimen's cell subset or site label, per the study, means: CD45RA+ positively selected. Every receptor here comes from a man aged 18 to 30 in good health.

The gene calls are TRBV18 and TRBJ2-1, with D tentatively TRBD2 (5 bases). With 3 bases removed from V and 9 bases from J, the gap between germline ends came to 9 bases. CDR3 length equals 12 residues. The germline V gene encodes CDR1 KGHSH and CDR2 LQKENI. The CDR3 coding sequence is TGTGCCAGCTCACCGAACCGGGGTGAGCAGTTCTTC. This encodes CASSPNRGEQFF.

The chain links TRBV19 to TRBJ1-6, with D perhaps matching TRBD1 (5 bases). Germline CDR1 reads LNHDA; CDR2 reads SQIVND (reference sequence). This CDR3 is built from 16 residues. V lost 5 bases to trimming and J lost 10 bases, with 21 bases between them. The CDR3 nucleotides read TGTGCCAGTAGTCGTCTTGGGACGGCAGGCGGGTCACCCCTCCACTTT. Its translation: CASSRLGTAGGSPLHF. Looking up the rest from reference TRBV19 and TRBJ1-6 gives the full variable domain: DGGITQSPKYLFRKEGQNVTLSCEQNLNHDAMYWYRQDPGQGLRLIYYSQIVNDFQKGDIAEGYSVSREKKESFPLTVTSAQKNPTAFYLCASSRLGTAGGSPLHFGNGTRLTVT.

The chain is built from TRBV7-8 and TRBJ2-7; 11 bases align to TRBD1. Unmatched junction bases numbered 8, after V lost 6 bases and J lost 1 base. Germline V gene lookup returns CDR1 SGHVS and CDR2 FQNEAQ. The CDR3 is made up of 16 amino acids. CDR3 sequence (DNA): TGTGCCAGCAGTTGGACAGGGGGCAGGAGTTCCTACGAGCAGTACTTC. Amino acid sequence: CASSWTGGRSSYEQYF.

The chain is built from TRBV5-1 and TRBJ1-3; D might be TRBD1 (5 bases). The CDR3 is 17 residues long. Germline loops: CDR1 SGHRS, CDR2 YFSETQ. Trimming left V 0 bases short and J 1 base short, with 14 bases between. The CDR3 DNA reads TGCGCCAGCAGCTTGGCCCTTGGGACCACGTCTGGAAACACCATATATTTT. Translation: CASSLALGTTSGNTIYF.

The rearrangement joins TRBV4-2 to TRBJ2-2; 12 bases agree with TRBD2. The germline V gene has CDR1 LGHNA and CDR2 YNFKEQ. The CDR3 extends over 19 amino acids. J was trimmed by 5 bases and V by 4 bases; bases with no gene match: 14. The CDR3 protein is CASSPPTSGGFTGTGELFF. In DNA form, the CDR3 reads TGTGCCAGCAGCCCCCCGACTAGCGGGGGTTTCACAGGGACCGGGGAGCTGTTTTTT.

V and J are TRBV15 and TRBJ1-1; tentatively, D is TRBD1 (5 bases). Germline V gene sequence: CDR1 LNHNV, CDR2 YYDKDF (reference sequence). The CDR3 runs 15 residues. V dropped 2 bases and J dropped 5 bases, with 15 bases sitting between them. CDR3 in DNA: TGTGCCACCAGCAGACGCGGACTGGGGGGAACTGAAGCTTTCTTT. It encodes CATSRRGLGGTEAFF.

The chain carries TRBV5-6 and TRBJ1-4; 7 bases map to TRBD1. Germline V lookup: CDR1 SGHDT, CDR2 YYEEEE. V trimming: 5 bases; J trimming: 11 bases; junction bases outside the gene matches: 6. The CDR3 extends over 12 amino acids. CDR3 coding DNA: TGTGCCAGCAGGATCCAGGGGGGTAAACTGTTTTTT. Translating gives CASRIQGGKLFF. The full variable domain, in which reference TRBV5-6 and TRBJ1-4 provide the parts outside the CDR3, is DAGVTQSPTHLIKTRGQQVTLRCSPKSGHDTVSWYQQALGQGPQFIFQYYEEEERQRGNFPDRFSGHQFPNYSSELNVNALLLGDSALYLCASRIQGGKLFFGSGTQLSVL.

The CDR3 DNA reads TGTGCCAGCAGCTTAGCGCGACACGCAACTAATGAAAAACTGTTTTTT. It encodes CASSLARHATNEKLFF. The V gene is TRBV11-2, the J gene TRBJ1-4; D gene unclear. Germline assignment: CDR1 SGHAT and CDR2 FQNNGV. Between the trimmed V and J ends, which lost 1 base and 0 bases, there was a span of 9 bases. This CDR3 has 16 amino acids.

The V and J genes are TRBV25-1 and TRBJ1-4; possibly TRBD1 for D (6 bases). In germline, CDR1 is MGHDK, CDR2 SYGVNS. The CDR3 runs to 11 residues. V lost 10 bases, J lost 17 bases, and 20 bases lay in between. The CDR3 region is CAIHTGTTFFF. As DNA, the CDR3 is TGTGCCATCCACACAGGGACTACTTTCTTTTTT.

About this clone itself: Different DNA sequences within this sample yield the same CDR3. V and J are TRBV2 and TRBJ1-4, with D possibly TRBD1 on 5 matching bases. Germline CDR1 is SNHLY and CDR2 is FYNNEI. The CDR3 runs 15 residues. V was trimmed by 2 bases and J by 0 bases, leaving 7 bases between them. The CDR3 DNA sequence: TGTGCCAGCAGTGAACAGGGAGCAACTAATGAAAAACTGTTTTTT. Encoded protein: CASSEQGATNEKLFF.

V gene TRBV28 combines with J gene TRBJ1-6; 12 nucleotides line up with TRBD1. The V and J ends lost 6 bases and 10 bases, in that order; junction bases with no gene match: 19. The germline gives CDR1 MDHEN, CDR2 SYDVKM. The CDR3 has 19 amino acids. The CDR3 loop is CASSPAPGQGAGGSSPLHF. The CDR3 bases are TGTGCCAGCAGCCCCGCACCGGGACAGGGGGCAGGCGGGAGCTCACCCCTCCACTTT.

The chain links TRBV7-2 to TRBJ1-2; D not resolved. The CDR3 totals 14 residues. Germline V CDR1 and CDR2: SGHTA, FQGNSA. V gave up 1 base and J gave up 6 bases, with 12 bases separating them. The CDR3 is CASSLDRGLHGYTF. The CDR3 DNA reads TGTGCCAGCAGCTTAGATCGGGGATTGCATGGCTACACCTTC.

The CDR3 sequence: CASSFLAGGLYEQFF. In DNA, the CDR3 is TGTGCCAGCAGCTTCCTAGCGGGGGGTTTGTATGAGCAGTTCTTC. The J gene is TRBJ2-1, the V gene TRBV5-5, with TRBD2 matching over 11 bases. There are 15 residues in the CDR3. CDR1 is SGHKS and CDR2 is YYEKEE in the germline V gene (reference sequence). V was clipped by 2 bases and J by 8 bases; unmatched bases: 6.

The chain couples TRBV29-1 to TRBJ2-1; no firm D call. This CDR3 is 12 amino acids long. With 0 bases removed from V and 8 bases from J, the gap between germline ends came to 8 bases. Looked up from germline, CDR1 is SQVTM and CDR2 is ANQGSEA. The CDR3 DNA follows: TGCAGCGTTGAAGATAAAGTGTATGAGCAGTTCTTC. The encoded protein is CSVEDKVYEQFF.

This clone came up once. The V call is TRBV4-1, the J call TRBJ1-4, with TRBD1 matching over 9 bases. Germline assignment: CDR1 MGHRA and CDR2 YSYEKL. V was pared by 4 bases and J by 8 bases, with 11 bases of the junction left unmatched. The CDR3 contains 16 residues. CDR3 sequence (DNA): TGCGCCAGCAGCCGCTTAATCGGGACAGGGAAAGAAAAACTGTTTTTT. This gives the protein CASSRLIGTGKEKLFF.

The chain is built from TRBV28 and TRBJ2-7; no clear D. This CDR3 is built from 11 residues. Trimming cost V 5 bases and J 5 bases, with 7 bases left between them. The V gene's germline CDR1 is MDHEN and CDR2 SYDVKM. DNA for the CDR3: TGTGCCAGCAGTCCCCACAACGAGCAGTACTTC. The encoded protein is CASSPHNEQYF.

The sample holds one count of this clone. This chain connects TRBV6-6 to TRBJ1-1, with a possible D match to TRBD1 (6 bases). V dropped 0 bases and J dropped 2 bases, with 10 bases sitting between them. This CDR3 region has 15 residues. The germline CDR1 and CDR2 sequences are MNHNY and SVGAGI (reference sequence). The CDR3: CASSYSLGGNTEAFF. CDR3 nucleotides: TGTGCCAGCAGTTACTCCCTCGGGGGCAACACTGAAGCTTTCTTT.

V gene TRBV11-1 combines with J gene TRBJ2-6; a weak D match, TRBD2 (6 bases). V lost 4 bases and J lost 4, with 17 bases in between. Germline lookup yields CDR1 SGHAT and CDR2 FQDESV (reference sequence). The CDR3 totals 17 residues. This chain's CDR3 is CASSSTGGRGGANVLTF. CDR3 sequence (DNA): TGTGCCAGCAGCTCAACTGGGGGGAGAGGAGGGGCCAACGTCCTGACTTTC.

The chain recombines TRBV5-4 with TRBJ1-2, with D maybe TRBD1 (6 bases). This CDR3 is built from 14 residues. The ends were cut back, 3 bases at V and 8 bases at J, with 17 bases in the middle. CDR1 and CDR2 (germline): SGHNT, YYREEE (reference sequence). The CDR3 is CASSSQGGARGYTF. The CDR3 DNA sequence: TGTGCCAGCAGCTCCCAAGGGGGGGCGAGGGGCTACACCTTC.

This rearrangement joins TRBV6-1 to TRBJ2-1; D gene uncertain. Trimming took 7 bases from V and 10 from J, leaving 17 bases between them. In germline, CDR1 is MNHNS, CDR2 SASEGT. This CDR3 comprises 13 residues. The CDR3 DNA reads as TGTGCCAGCATAGAACCGGCTACCCGGGAGCAGTTCTTC. As protein: CASIEPATREQFF.

The chain uses TRBV29-1 and TRBJ1-2; D unresolved. Per the germline V gene, CDR1 is SQVTM and CDR2 is ANQGSEA. Trimming removed 6 bases at V and 8 bases at J, with 13 bases between. The CDR3 extends over 11 amino acids. The CDR3 DNA is TGCAGCGTCGAGAACCCTGGGGGCTACACCTTC. It codes for CSVENPGGYTF. Combining the CDR3 with reference TRBV29-1 and TRBJ1-2 gives the whole variable domain SAVISQKPSRDICQRGTSLTIQCQVDSQVTMMFWYRQQPGQSLTLIATANQGSEATYESGFVIDKFPISRPNLTFSTLTVSNMSPEDSSIYLCSVENPGGYTFGSGTRLTVV.

V is TRBV9 and J is TRBJ2-7; D is unclear. Germline lookup yields CDR1 SGDLS and CDR2 YYNGEE. CDR3 length: 13 amino acids. V was clipped by 4 bases and J by 6 bases, with 14 bases between them. The CDR3, as DNA: TGTGCCAGCAGCTCCCACGTTGGGCTCGAGCAGTACTTC. As protein: CASSSHVGLEQYF.

This chain connects TRBV5-1 to TRBJ2-7; D is possibly TRBD1 or TRBD2 (6 bases each). CDR3 length: 16 amino acids. Germline loops: CDR1 SGHRS, CDR2 YFSETQ. V was clipped by 0 bases and J by 0 bases, with 13 bases between them. CDR3 residues: CASSLATGGGSYEQYF. The DNA for the CDR3 is TGCGCCAGCAGCTTGGCCACAGGAGGGGGCTCCTACGAGCAGTACTTC.

V gene TRBV27 combines with J gene TRBJ2-2, with 15 bases lining up with TRBD2. The CDR3 covers 19 residues. Trimming at V came to 5 bases and at J to 5 bases, leaving 12 bases not matched to a gene. CDR1 is MNHEY and CDR2 is SMNVEV in the germline V gene (reference sequence). The CDR3 here is CASSPYRTSGGAKTGELFF. The CDR3 DNA sequence: TGTGCCAGCAGTCCCTACCGGACTAGCGGGGGGGCAAAGACCGGGGAGCTGTTTTTT.